A single sample gave rise to the 20 T cell receptor beta chains below, sequenced in a study of response to subunit inactivated influenza vaccine. In TCRdb, the RT-PCR reads were re-called with MiXCR into one record per CDR3 protein. The repertoire has roughly 500,000 distinct CDR3 sequences, more than 15% of them found once; the top ten carry 3%. The sequenced sample was CD4+ T cells sorted from PBMCs, obtained 23 to 25 months after vaccination. These receptors originate from a man aged 50-75 years who received an inactivated influenza vaccine.

The table lists this clonotype with a few counts. The chain combines TRBV20-1 with TRBJ2-7, with TRBD2 as a possible D gene (6 bases). CDR1 DFQATT and CDR2 SNEGSKA come from the germline V gene (reference sequence). Trimming shortened V by 6 bases and J by 3 bases, and 12 bases separated the two germline ends. This CDR3 spans 12 amino acids. The CDR3 region is CSADGGNYEQYF. CDR3 DNA sequence: TGCAGTGCCGATGGGGGGAACTACGAGCAGTACTTC.

This chain uses TRBV11-2 with TRBJ2-3; perhaps TRBD2 as D (5 bases). Trimming took 3 bases from V and 5 from J, leaving 9 bases between them. The CDR3 spans 13 residues. Germline values: CDR1 SGHAT, CDR2 FQNNGV. The CDR3, as DNA: TGTGCCAGCAGCTTCAGTAGCGAAGATACGCAGTATTTT. It codes for CASSFSSEDTQYF.

This clonotype was observed a few times. The chain uses TRBV6-6 and TRBJ1-2; 10 positions agree with TRBD1. The trim removed 6 bases at V and 7 bases at J, leaving 5 bases unmatched. Per germline, CDR1 MNHNY and CDR2 SVGAGI (reference sequence). The CDR3 has 13 amino acids. The CDR3, as DNA: TGTGCCAGCAGCCAGGACAGGGGGGTTGGCTACACCTTC. It encodes CASSQDRGVGYTF.

The J gene is TRBJ2-7, the V gene TRBV7-8; TRBD2 matches 10 bases. Losses at the gene ends were 0 bases for V and 3 bases for J; bases not matched to a gene: 14. Germline V lookup: CDR1 SGHVS, CDR2 FQNEAQ. The CDR3 runs to 19 residues. Here the CDR3 DNA reads TGTGCCAGCAGCTTAGCGAGGTATAGGCTAGCGGGAGTACTCTACGAGCAGTACTTC. This translates into CASSLARYRLAGVLYEQYF.

This clonotype was seen more than once but under ten times. This CDR3 reads CASSYSPPGPSGSNEQFF. CDR3 DNA: TGTGCCAGCAGTTACTCGCCCCCTGGCCCTAGCGGGAGTAATGAGCAGTTCTTC. This chain uses TRBV6-2 or TRBV6-3 with TRBJ2-1; TRBD2 matches 10 bases. J was trimmed by 7 bases and V by 0 bases; bases with no gene match: 12. Germline lookup yields CDR1 MNHEY and CDR2 SVGEGT. CDR3 size: 18 residues.

The CDR3 loop is CASSQGTYGELFF. The CDR3 DNA reads as TGTGCCAGCAGCCAGGGGACTTACGGGGAGCTGTTTTTT. V is TRBV3-1 and J is TRBJ2-2, with D possibly being TRBD2 (6 bases). Germline V gene data show CDR1 as LGHDT and CDR2 as YNNKEL (reference sequence). Trimming left V 3 bases short and J 7 bases short, with 9 bases between. The CDR3 sequence is 13 residues long.

This clonotype has more than one count but fewer than ten. V and J are TRBV29-1 and TRBJ1-1; TRBD1 matches 7 bases. The germline gives CDR1 SQVTM, CDR2 ANQGSEA. The CDR3 is 14 residues long. V lost 3 bases to trimming and J lost 5 bases; unmatched junction nucleotides: 9. CDR3 in DNA: TGCAGCGTTGATCTAGGACAGGTGGGAACTGAAGCTTTCTTT. Translating it yields CSVDLGQVGTEAFF.

This clonotype was seen more than once but under ten times. The rearrangement links TRBV11-2 to TRBJ2-5; 8 positions agree with TRBD2. The CDR3 totals 16 residues. CDR1 is SGHAT and CDR2 is FQNNGV in the germline V gene. Losses at the gene ends were 3 bases for V and 5 bases for J; bases not matched to a gene: 11. The CDR3 coding sequence is TGTGCCAGCAGCTTTCGGGCGGGGGGCATCACGGAGACCCAGTACTTC. It codes for CASSFRAGGITETQYF.

V usage is TRBV27 and J usage is TRBJ2-7; TRBD2 might be the D (6 bases). The V gene's germline CDR1 is MNHEY and CDR2 SMNVEV (reference sequence). V lost 6 bases and J lost 2, with 17 bases in between. The CDR3 sequence is 15 residues long. As DNA, the CDR3 is TGTGCCAGCAGCCGGGTGGGGAGGACTACCTACGAGCAGTACTTC. Its translation: CASSRVGRTTYEQYF.

This rearrangement joins TRBV3-1 to TRBJ1-1, with a possible D match to TRBD1 (5 bases). The CDR3 spans 15 residues. Trimming cost V 0 bases and J 3 bases, with 11 bases left between them. CDR1 is LGHDT, CDR2 YNNKEL, per germline (reference sequence). The CDR3 DNA follows: TGTGCCAGCAGCCAAGATTCAGGGCCCCACACTGAAGCTTTCTTT. Translating gives CASSQDSGPHTEAFF.

V usage is TRBV4-3 and J usage is TRBJ2-5; 9 nucleotides agree with TRBD1. The junction had 4 bases not matched to a gene; V was cut back by 1 base and J by 4 bases. The CDR3 contains 15 residues. CDR1 LGHNA and CDR2 YSLEER come from the germline V gene. CDR3 loop: CASSQGQGVVETQYF. DNA of the CDR3: TGCGCCAGCAGCCAAGGACAGGGGGTTGTAGAGACCCAGTACTTC.

This clonotype was picked up a small number of times. The rearrangement links TRBV6-2 or TRBV6-3 to TRBJ1-2, with D uncertain. Germline V gives CDR1 MNHEY, CDR2 SVGEGT. The CDR3 covers 17 residues. Deletions cut 4 bases from V and 4 bases from J, with 22 bases between. As DNA, the CDR3 is TGTGCCAGCAGTTTCATTGGATCAGACCGGCTCGGCTATGGCTACACCTTC. This gives the protein CASSFIGSDRLGYGYTF.

The chain is built from TRBV6-5 and TRBJ2-7; D not resolved. The V end was cut by 2 bases, the J end by 4 bases, with 15 bases between. Germline V gives CDR1 MNHEY, CDR2 SVGAGI. This CDR3 has 15 amino acids. The CDR3 loop is CASSYGFQVSYEQYF. In DNA, the CDR3 is TGTGCCAGCAGTTACGGGTTCCAAGTGAGTTACGAGCAGTACTTC.

This rearrangement joins TRBV7-9 to TRBJ2-7; tentative D call: TRBD2 (5 bases). There are 15 residues in the CDR3. CDR1 and CDR2 from the germline V gene are SEHNR and FQNEAQ (reference sequence). Between the trimmed V and J ends, which lost 8 bases and 9 bases, there was a span of 26 bases. As DNA, the CDR3 is TGTGCCAGCGGCACTCTAGCTGGGCCGGCTGTTGGGCAGTACTTC. Translation: CASGTLAGPAVGQYF. Filled out from reference TRBV7-9 and TRBJ2-7, the complete variable domain reads DTGVSQNPRHKITKRGQNVTFRCDPISEHNRLYWYRQTLGQGPEFLTYFQNEAQLEKSRLLSDRFSAERPKGSFSTLEIQRTEQGDSAMYLCASGTLAGPAVGQYFGPGTRLTVT.

This clonotype occurred a few times. This chain joins TRBV5-4 and TRBJ2-1; D is uncertain. The V gene's germline CDR1 is SGHNT and CDR2 YYREEE (reference sequence). The CDR3 extends over 15 amino acids. Trimming took 4 bases from V and 0 from J, leaving 11 bases between them. As DNA, the CDR3 is TGTGCCAGCAGCCAGACTCCGAGCTCCTACAATGAGCAGTTCTTC. Protein: CASSQTPSSYNEQFF.

This clonotype has more than one count but fewer than ten. The J gene is TRBJ1-5, the V gene TRBV5-1, with D unresolved. There are 14 residues in the CDR3. The germline gives CDR1 SGHRS, CDR2 YFSETQ. The ends were cut back, 0 bases at V and 9 bases at J, with 13 bases in the middle. CDR3 protein: CASSLGPGSGPQHF. DNA of the CDR3: TGCGCCAGCAGCTTGGGGCCAGGTTCGGGGCCCCAGCATTTT.

The chain has TRBV7-8 and TRBJ2-4; D unclear. V lost 0 bases and J 0 bases, leaving 18 bases between the germline ends. Per the germline V gene, CDR1 is SGHVS and CDR2 is FQNEAQ. There are 19 residues in the CDR3. The CDR3 here is CASSLASQNNFLAKNIQYF. The CDR3 DNA reads TGTGCCAGCAGCTTAGCGTCTCAGAACAACTTCCTAGCCAAAAACATTCAGTACTTC.

Only a few counts were recorded for this clonotype. The chain has TRBV30 and TRBJ1-3; D not certain. The V and J ends lost 4 bases and 3 bases respectively, with 16 bases between them. There are 15 residues in the CDR3. Germline lookup yields CDR1 GTSNPN and CDR2 SVGIG (reference sequence). The CDR3 protein is CAWKAGPARGNTIYF. The CDR3 nucleotides read TGTGCCTGGAAAGCCGGGCCTGCTCGTGGAAACACCATATATTTT.

The chain joins TRBV4-3 to TRBJ2-7, with D possibly TRBD2 on 6 matching bases. The ends were cut back, 0 bases at V and 10 bases at J, with 13 bases in the middle. This CDR3 spans 13 amino acids. CDR1 is LGHNA, CDR2 YSLEER, per germline. The CDR3 here is CASSQEVWGGQYF. In nucleotides, the CDR3 is TGCGCCAGCAGCCAAGAAGTTTGGGGAGGTCAGTACTTC.

This sequence joins TRBV12-3 or TRBV12-4 and TRBJ2-4, with D perhaps TRBD1 (6 bases). V was clipped by 5 bases and J by 9 bases, with 17 bases between them. This CDR3 contains 14 residues. The CDR3 nucleotides are TGTGCCAGCAGTGCCAGTACAGGGACGGGCATTCAGTACTTC. As protein: CASSASTGTGIQYF.